A single sample gave rise to the 19 T cell receptor beta chains below, sequenced in a study of shared clonotypes between healthy human individuals. Sequenced by immunoSEQ multiplex PCR; TCRdb stores in-frame clones only, minus some. The data show about 2.2 million clones, around 95% seen once. The naive CD8 population came from CD45RO-negative cells selected for CCR7, without terminally differentiated effector memory CD45RA+ cells. Sequencing was carried out using naive CD8+ T cells from PBMCs. The receptors come from a man aged 18-30 years in good health. Some clones in this sample may be carry-over from other donors' samples.

The V gene is TRBV7-9, the J gene TRBJ1-1; 7 bases align to TRBD1. Unmatched junction bases numbered 13, after V lost 1 base and J lost 8 bases. Germline V CDR1 and CDR2: SEHNR, FQNEAQ (reference sequence). CDR3 size: 16 residues. CDR3 bases: TGTGCCAGCAGCTTAGGCCCCGGGACAGCAGCCCTAGAAGCTTTCTTT. Its protein product is CASSLGPGTAALEAFF.

The gene calls are TRBV11-2 and TRBJ2-1; D remains ambiguous. The CDR3 runs to 17 residues. Germline values: CDR1 SGHAT, CDR2 FQNNGV. Deletions cut 5 bases from V and 0 bases from J, with 17 bases between. CDR3 DNA: TGTGCCAGCAGCCATGGGGTCGAAGCGCGCTCCTACAATGAGCAGTTCTTC. Translation gives CASSHGVEARSYNEQFF.

Details on this clone: Distinct nucleotide sequences in the sample also encode this CDR3. V usage is TRBV5-6 and J usage is TRBJ1-3; TRBD1 is a possible D gene (5 bases). The V end was cut by 1 base, the J end by 0 bases, with 5 bases between. The germline V gene encodes CDR1 SGHDT and CDR2 YYEEEE. CDR3 size: 14 residues. As DNA, the CDR3 is TGTGCCAGCAGCTTGACAGGCTCTGGAAACACCATATATTTT. Amino acids: CASSLTGSGNTIYF.

V and J are TRBV27 and TRBJ2-2; D remains ambiguous. V lost 3 bases to trimming and J lost 8 bases, with 10 bases between them. CDR1 and CDR2 from the germline V gene are MNHEY and SMNVEV (reference sequence). This CDR3 spans 13 amino acids. CDR3 in DNA: TGTGCCAGCAGTTTGCCCAATCAGGGGGAGCTGTTTTTT. Translating gives CASSLPNQGELFF.

About this clone itself: Other nucleotide sequences from this sample produce the same CDR3. In DNA, the CDR3 is TGTGCCAGCAGTGAGGGACAGGGGCTGAACACTGAAGCTTTCTTT. The encoded protein is CASSEGQGLNTEAFF. V and J are TRBV2 and TRBJ1-1; 10 bases line up with TRBD1. The CDR3 has 15 residues. The germline V gene encodes CDR1 SNHLY and CDR2 FYNNEI. V trimming: 3 bases; J trimming: 0 bases; junction bases outside the gene matches: 1.

This chain joins TRBV11-2 and TRBJ1-1; 10 bases fit TRBD1. This CDR3 has 19 residues. The germline V gene has CDR1 SGHAT and CDR2 FQNNGV. J was trimmed by 4 bases and V by 2 bases; bases with no gene match: 16. CDR3 residues: CASSLFRDRGNLWGTEAFF. In DNA form, the CDR3 reads TGTGCCAGCAGCTTATTCCGGGACAGGGGAAATCTCTGGGGCACTGAAGCTTTCTTT.

This clone was recorded only once. V and J are TRBV7-8 and TRBJ2-7; D call uncertain. Germline V gene data show CDR1 as SGHVS and CDR2 as FQNEAQ. The CDR3 loop spans 17 amino acids. With 2 bases removed from V and 6 bases from J, the gap between germline ends came to 23 bases. The CDR3 DNA reads as TGTGCCAGCAGCTTATTACCCCAACGTGAGAGAGTAAGCGAGCAGTACTTC. Translation gives CASSLLPQRERVSEQYF.

The chain carries TRBV11-2 and TRBJ1-2; possible D gene TRBD1, 5 bases. This CDR3 is built from 11 residues. Germline V gene sequence: CDR1 SGHAT, CDR2 FQNNGV. The V end was cut by 1 base, the J end by 12 bases, with 9 bases between. The CDR3 sequence is CASSLVGDHTF. DNA for the CDR3: TGTGCCAGCAGCTTAGTGGGGGACCACACCTTC.

The DNA for the CDR3 is TGTGCCAGCACCCGCGGAGGTATACCCTACGAGCAGTACTTC. Translating gives CASTRGGIPYEQYF. The chain recombines TRBV27 with TRBJ2-7, with D possibly matching TRBD2 (5 bases). The CDR3 runs 14 residues. Trimming pared 7 bases from V and 2 bases from J, leaving 15 bases between. The germline V gene encodes CDR1 MNHEY and CDR2 SMNVEV (reference sequence).

This chain links TRBV21-1 with TRBJ1-4. TRBV21-1 is listed as a pseudogene. This CDR3 region has 18 residues. CDR3: CASSKVGFVEQISEKLFF. The CDR3 nucleotides read TGTGCCAGCAGCAAAGTCGGGTTTGTGGAACAGATTTCGGAAAAACTGTTTTTT.

This rearrangement joins TRBV28 to TRBJ2-7, with D hard to call. The CDR3 has 13 residues. Germline values: CDR1 MDHEN, CDR2 SYDVKM. V lost 7 bases and J 1 base, leaving 11 bases between the germline ends. The CDR3 sequence is CASNTGPSYEQYF. CDR3 sequence (DNA): TGTGCCAGCAATACCGGGCCGTCCTACGAGCAGTACTTC.

The V gene is TRBV5-1, the J gene TRBJ2-7; D unresolved. The CDR3 is made up of 13 amino acids. Trimming stripped 0 bases from V and 6 bases from J, with 10 bases between. Germline-derived CDR1 and CDR2 are SGHRS and YFSETQ. The DNA for the CDR3 is TGCGCCAGCAGCTTGGTTCCCGTTAGCGAGCAGTACTTC. Its translation is CASSLVPVSEQYF.

V usage is TRBV27 and J usage is TRBJ1-1, with a weak D call TRBD1 (5 bases). This CDR3 contains 14 residues. Germline assignment: CDR1 MNHEY and CDR2 SMNVEV (reference sequence). The V gene lost 5 bases and the J gene lost 10 bases, with 20 bases spanning the gap. Written as DNA, the CDR3 is TGTGCCAGCAGTCCGGTTGTGTTTTCAGGGATAGCTTTCTTT. It yields the protein CASSPVVFSGIAFF.

Only one count was recorded for this clone. The chain's CDR3 is CASHEPGYTEAFF. CDR3 DNA: TGTGCCAGTCACGAGCCGGGCTACACTGAAGCTTTCTTT. The chain employs TRBV28 and TRBJ1-1; no clear D gene. The CDR3 totals 13 residues. Trimming took 9 bases from V and 3 from J, leaving 14 bases between them. Per the germline V gene, CDR1 is MDHEN and CDR2 is SYDVKM.

The chain has TRBV7-9 and TRBJ2-1, with 7 bases aligning to TRBD2. With 3 bases clipped from V and 5 bases from J, the junction kept 10 bases outside the gene matches. This CDR3 is 16 amino acids long. Germline V gives CDR1 SEHNR, CDR2 FQNEAQ (reference sequence). For the CDR3, the DNA is TGTGCCAGCAGCTTGTCCACGGGAGGTGGAAACAATGAGCAGTTCTTC. Protein: CASSLSTGGGNNEQFF.

Here the CDR3 reads CASSLYRVAGYNEQFF. For the CDR3, the DNA is TGTGCCAGCAGCTTGTATCGCGTAGCGGGGTACAATGAGCAGTTCTTC. The chain links TRBV11-2 to TRBJ2-1; 8 nucleotides agree with TRBD2. V lost 3 bases to trimming and J lost 4 bases; unmatched junction nucleotides: 8. The CDR3 spans 16 residues. Looked up from germline, CDR1 is SGHAT and CDR2 is FQNNGV.

Points on this clone: The junction and the germline gene differ at one end; a read error may be behind it. The rearrangement joins TRBV7-9 to TRBJ1-1, with D possibly TRBD1 on 5 matching bases. From germline, CDR1 is SEHNR and CDR2 FQNEAQ (reference sequence). This CDR3 contains 12 residues. This CDR3 is CASSLPRAEAFF. Written as DNA, the CDR3 is TGTGCCAGCAGCTTGCCCAGGGCTGAGGCTTTCTTT.

The V gene is TRBV27, the J gene TRBJ2-1, with D unresolved. Per the germline V gene, CDR1 is MNHEY and CDR2 is SMNVEV (reference sequence). The CDR3 has 16 residues. With 7 bases removed from V and 2 bases from J, the gap between germline ends came to 18 bases. The CDR3 sequence: CASTPFVSNTYNEQFF. The CDR3 coding sequence is TGTGCCAGCACCCCGTTCGTGTCGAACACCTACAATGAGCAGTTCTTC.

This chain uses TRBV19 with TRBJ1-3; 9 nucleotides agree with TRBD1. The V segment lost 6 bases and the J segment 3 bases; nucleotides outside the gene matches: 3. The CDR3 has 14 residues. The germline V gene has CDR1 LNHDA and CDR2 SQIVND (reference sequence). The CDR3 bases are TGTGCCAGTAGACAGGGGGCTGATGGAAACACCATATATTTT. This translates into CASRQGADGNTIYF.